The 24 T cell receptor beta chains reported below all come from one sample, sequenced in a study of Graves' ophthalmopathy and Graves' hyperthyroidism. Beta-chain TCR CDR3 regions were amplified from RNA transcripts. Investigators did first-round RT-PCR with HTBI primers, then second-round multiplex PCR. TCRdb reprocessed the multiplex PCR reads via MiXCR and lists one record per CDR3 protein. The table has some 350,000 distinct CDR3 sequences, about 15% seen once; the top ten hold 2.4%. Sequencing was carried out using peripheral blood. The receptors originated from an adult woman with stable Graves' hyperthyroidism.

This clonotype was detected many times. This chain uses TRBV7-8 with TRBJ2-7; 9 nucleotides agree with TRBD2. Germline V gives CDR1 SGHVS, CDR2 FQNEAQ. This CDR3 comprises 15 residues. V lost 2 bases and J lost 2; bases outside the gene matches: 4. DNA for the CDR3: TGTGCCAGCAGCTTAACCCTAGCGGGACCCTACGAGCAGTACTTC. The encoded protein is CASSLTLAGPYEQYF.

This clonotype was seen ten or more times. The chain couples TRBV10-3 to TRBJ1-2; no clear D gene. With 6 bases removed from V and 6 bases from J, the gap between germline ends came to 23 bases. Germline CDR1 ENHRY, CDR2 SYGVKD. The CDR3 runs to 16 residues. CDR3 bases: TGTGCCATCAGCCCAACACCCGCGCCGCCCCAAAATGGCTACACCTTC. This translates into CAISPTPAPPQNGYTF.

The J gene is TRBJ2-1, the V gene TRBV11-2; D call uncertain. Trimming shortened V by 5 bases and J by 0 bases, and 11 bases separated the two germline ends. Per germline, CDR1 SGHAT and CDR2 FQNNGV. The CDR3 length is 15 residues. The CDR3 nucleotides read TGTGCCAGCAGCCCCTCCGGTAGCTCCTACAATGAGCAGTTCTTC. Translating gives CASSPSGSSYNEQFF.

This clonotype was found many times. One junction end does not reproduce the germline sequence, and a read error may be involved. V and J are TRBV12-5 and TRBJ1-5; 10 bases map to TRBD1. This CDR3 spans 15 amino acids. Per germline, CDR1 LGHNT and CDR2 FRNRAP. CDR3 sequence reads: CASGLDRGVWQPRHF. CDR3 DNA: TGTGCTAGTGGACTGGACAGGGGGGTTTGGCAGCCCCGGCATTTT.

This clonotype was counted ten times or more. The rearrangement joins TRBV27 to TRBJ2-7; D uncertain. Between the trimmed V and J ends, which lost 1 base and 1 base, there was a span of 5 bases. CDR1 is MNHEY and CDR2 is SMNVEV in the germline V gene (reference sequence). The CDR3 length is 13 residues. CDR3 bases: TGTGCCAGCAGTTTATATAATTCCTACGAGCAGTACTTC. It is translated as CASSLYNSYEQYF.

This clonotype was observed many times. The chain is built from TRBV5-5 and TRBJ2-7; 8 bases agree with TRBD2. This CDR3 is built from 15 residues. V trimming: 7 bases; J trimming: 2 bases; junction bases outside the gene matches: 11. The germline gives CDR1 SGHKS, CDR2 YYEKEE (reference sequence). Written as DNA, the CDR3 is TGTGCCAGCCTGGAGGGCGGGAGGAACCCCTACGAGCAGTACTTC. This gives the protein CASLEGGRNPYEQYF.

This clonotype was recorded many times. The CDR3 is CAWSAGRINQPQHF. DNA for the CDR3: TGTGCCTGGAGTGCGGGACGGATCAATCAGCCCCAGCATTTT. This chain links TRBV30 with TRBJ1-5; D may be TRBD1 (5 bases). V lost 1 base and J 3 bases, leaving 10 bases between the germline ends. CDR1 and CDR2 from the germline V gene are GTSNPN and SVGIG (reference sequence). CDR3 length: 14 amino acids.

This clonotype was detected many times. V usage is TRBV9 and J usage is TRBJ1-6; TRBD1 aligns across 8 bases. The CDR3 runs to 18 residues. The V segment lost 0 bases and the J segment 7 bases; nucleotides outside the gene matches: 12. Per the germline V gene, CDR1 is SGDLS and CDR2 is YYNGEE. CDR3 region: CASSVGDRRLGANSPLHF. CDR3 sequence (DNA): TGTGCCAGCAGCGTAGGGGACAGGAGGTTAGGGGCCAATTCACCCCTCCACTTT.

This clonotype was detected ten times or more. The chain employs TRBV30 and TRBJ2-5; no firm D call. The germline CDR1 and CDR2 sequences are GTSNPN and SVGIG (reference sequence). V lost 0 bases and J 5 bases, leaving 7 bases between the germline ends. This CDR3 comprises 12 residues. CDR3 in DNA: TGTGCCTGGAGTGTAAGGTCGGAGACCCAGTACTTC. Protein sequence: CAWSVRSETQYF.

This clonotype was detected many times. The chain couples TRBV20-1 to TRBJ2-2; 15 bases are shared with TRBD2. With V trimmed by 1 base and J by 6 bases, 6 bases remained unmatched. Germline V CDR1 and CDR2: DFQATT, SNEGSKA (reference sequence). The length of the CDR3 is 17 residues. The CDR3 nucleotides are TGCAGTGCTAGAGGGACTAGCGGGAGGGTCCCGGCCGGGGAGCTGTTTTTT. It translates to CSARGTSGRVPAGELFF.

This chain joins TRBV18 and TRBJ2-7; maybe TRBD2 (5 bases). Trimming stripped 2 bases from V and 0 bases from J, with 14 bases between. CDR3 size: 16 residues. Germline loops: CDR1 KGHSH, CDR2 LQKENI. This CDR3 is CASSPYQAASSYEQYF. In nucleotides, the CDR3 is TGTGCCAGCTCACCATACCAAGCGGCTAGCTCCTACGAGCAGTACTTC.

This clonotype was observed many times. This rearrangement joins TRBV6-4 to TRBJ1-5; no reliable D call. V was clipped by 7 bases and J by 0 bases, with 19 bases between them. CDR1 is MRHNA, CDR2 SNTAGT, per germline. The CDR3 length is 17 residues. CDR3 sequence: CASTRTAQDLSNQPQHF. As DNA, the CDR3 is TGTGCCAGCACCAGAACCGCGCAGGACCTTAGCAATCAGCCCCAGCATTTT.

This clonotype has a count of ten or more. The rearrangement uses TRBV19 and TRBJ2-5; D unclear. The CDR3 is made up of 16 amino acids. Trimming removed 1 base from V and 2 bases from J, with 14 bases in between. Germline loops: CDR1 LNHDA, CDR2 SQIVND (reference sequence). The DNA for the CDR3 is TGTGCCAGTAGTATAGGGGCAGGTAACGGGCAAGAGACCCAGTACTTC. Translation: CASSIGAGNGQETQYF.

This clonotype was picked up a small number of times. The chain links TRBV12-3 or TRBV12-4 to TRBJ1-1; 9 positions agree with TRBD1. This CDR3 is 14 amino acids long. Losses at the gene ends were 8 bases for V and 3 bases for J; bases not matched to a gene: 7. In DNA, the CDR3 is TGTGCCAGCTGTCGGGACAGGGAAGACACTGAAGCTTTCTTT. Translated: CASCRDREDTEAFF.

This clonotype appeared many times. The gene calls are TRBV20-1 and TRBJ2-2; unclear D gene. Trimming took off 0 bases at V and 1 base at J, with 12 bases between the two ends. This CDR3 spans 16 amino acids. The V gene's germline CDR1 is DFQATT and CDR2 SNEGSKA (reference sequence). The chain's CDR3 is CSARDALPGNTGELFF. CDR3 nucleotides: TGCAGTGCTAGAGATGCGCTCCCAGGGAACACCGGGGAGCTGTTTTTT.

This clonotype was recorded at least ten times. CDR3 sequence reads: CASSYEWTGNYEQYF. Written as DNA, the CDR3 is TGTGCCAGCAGTTATGAATGGACAGGGAACTACGAGCAGTACTTC. V is TRBV6-2 or TRBV6-3 and J is TRBJ2-7; TRBD1 matches at 8 bases. The CDR3 has 15 amino acids. J lost 3 bases, V lost 3 bases, and 7 bases had no gene match. CDR1 and CDR2 from the germline V gene are MNHEY and SVGEGT.

This clonotype was counted many times. The gene calls are TRBV20-1 and TRBJ2-5; D gene uncertain. V was shortened by 1 base and J by 5 bases, with 11 bases between the two germline ends. Germline V lookup: CDR1 DFQATT, CDR2 SNEGSKA (reference sequence). The length of the CDR3 is 13 residues. The CDR3 spells CSARVGLGETQYF. The CDR3 bases are TGCAGTGCTAGAGTTGGCCTAGGGGAGACCCAGTACTTC.

This clonotype showed up many times. The chain is built from TRBV20-1 and TRBJ2-4; perhaps TRBD1 as D (5 bases). V shed 5 bases and J shed 8 bases, with 22 bases lying between them. The CDR3 length is 15 residues. Germline V gives CDR1 DFQATT, CDR2 SNEGSKA (reference sequence). The CDR3 is CSALDLGRVKDIQYF. DNA of the CDR3: TGCAGTGCTCTGGACCTGGGCAGGGTCAAGGACATTCAGTACTTC.

The table lists this clonotype with many counts. The chain joins TRBV6-2 or TRBV6-3 to TRBJ1-1, with 8 nucleotides matching TRBD1. Germline values: CDR1 MNHEY, CDR2 SVGEGT. The CDR3 consists of 14 residues. The J segment lost 6 bases and the V segment lost 5 bases, leaving 8 bases of the junction unmatched. CDR3 bases: TGTGCCAGCAGTCGACAGGGGCGGTCCGCTGAAGCTTTCTTT. Encoded protein: CASSRQGRSAEAFF.

To note about this clonotype: A clone one base away is much larger, so this may be a read error. A read error is likely, as this CDR3 ends without the conserved phenylalanine or tryptophan. The V call is TRBV20-1, the J call TRBJ2-2, with 14 positions matching TRBD2. This CDR3 has 18 amino acids. Losses at the gene ends were 2 bases for V and 3 bases for J; bases not matched to a gene: 8. CDR1 is DFQATT, CDR2 SNEGSKA, per germline (reference sequence). CDR3 bases: TGCAGTGCTAGACCGACTAGCGGGAGGGCGTGGGACACCGGGGAGCTGTTTTAT. Its translation: CSARPTSGRAWDTGELFY.

This clonotype showed up many times. V usage is TRBV20-1 and J usage is TRBJ1-6; D gene unclear. CDR1 and CDR2 from the germline V gene are DFQATT and SNEGSKA (reference sequence). This CDR3 is 13 amino acids long. Trimming removed 0 bases from V and 8 bases from J, with 8 bases in between. In DNA form, the CDR3 reads TGCAGTGCTAGAGATACCCGGGATTCACCCCTCCACTTT. Translation: CSARDTRDSPLHF.

This clonotype came up many times. The chain has TRBV7-2 and TRBJ2-7, with D possibly being TRBD1 or TRBD2 (5 bases each). The ends were cut back, 1 base at V and 12 bases at J, with 16 bases in the middle. The germline V gene has CDR1 SGHTA and CDR2 FQGNSA. This CDR3 region has 13 residues. This CDR3 reads CASSLGGGPSAYF. The DNA for the CDR3 is TGTGCCAGCAGCTTAGGGGGCGGGCCGTCAGCGTACTTC.

The table lists this clonotype with many counts. One junction end does not reproduce the germline sequence, and a read error may be involved. The V call is TRBV12-3 or TRBV12-4, the J call TRBJ2-4; perhaps TRBD2 as D (7 bases). The CDR3 runs to 14 residues. CDR3 sequence (DNA): TGTGCCAGCAGTTTAGGCGGGAGATGGGACATTAAGTACTTC. This sequence encodes CASSLGGRWDIKYF.

This clonotype was seen a few times. The chain has TRBV10-2 and TRBJ2-4, with unresolved D. The CDR3 covers 13 residues. Germline assignment: CDR1 WSHSY and CDR2 SAAADI. Trimming shortened V by 10 bases and J by 8 bases, and 18 bases separated the two germline ends. The DNA of the CDR3 is TGCGCCACCTACTCGGATTTCGTCCACATTCAGTACTTC. Residues: CATYSDFVHIQYF.